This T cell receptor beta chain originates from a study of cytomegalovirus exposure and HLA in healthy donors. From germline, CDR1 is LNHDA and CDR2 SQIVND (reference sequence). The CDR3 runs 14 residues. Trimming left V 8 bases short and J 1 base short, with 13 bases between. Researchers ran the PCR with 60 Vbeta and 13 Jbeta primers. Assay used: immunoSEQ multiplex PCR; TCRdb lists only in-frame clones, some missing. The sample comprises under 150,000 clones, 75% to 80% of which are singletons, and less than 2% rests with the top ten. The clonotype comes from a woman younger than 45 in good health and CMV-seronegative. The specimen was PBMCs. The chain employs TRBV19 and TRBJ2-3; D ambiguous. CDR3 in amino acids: CASADFGGTDTQYF. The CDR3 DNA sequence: TGTGCCAGTGCAGACTTCGGAGGCACAGATACGCAGTATTTT.